This entry features one T cell receptor (beta chain) sequence. Antigen specificity is unknown. The sample originates from a study of T cell repertoires in cytomegalovirus infection. Study context: CMV infection and matching HLA type were both indicated by public TCR beta signatures.

TCRdb called the reads again in MiXCR, with one record for every CDR3 protein. The sample holds approximately 150,000 distinct CDR3 sequences, roughly 17% seen once. Notes on the study in general: Predominance within the ex vivo response was attributable to HLA-C-restricted CMV-specific TCR beta clonotypes. The cumulative frequency of public TCR beta families distinguished individuals who carried CMV together with the relevant HLA.

The CDR3 loop spans 18 amino acids. The germline V gene encodes CDR1 MDHEN and CDR2 SYDVKM. V lost 4 bases, J lost 1 base, and 20 bases lay in between. The V call is TRBV28, the J call TRBJ1-3; D is uncertain. The sequence came from a human donor in good health (CMV status not recorded). Some clones in this sample may be carry-over from other donors' samples. The sequenced material came from CD8+ T cells from PBMCs. The CDR3 sequence: CASSSPVYRASSGNTIYF. CDR3 sequence (DNA): TGTGCCAGCAGTTCCCCGGTGTACCGAGCGAGTTCTGGAAACACCATATATTTT.